Below, 26 T cell receptor beta chains from the same sample are listed, as sequenced in a study of cytomegalovirus exposure and HLA in healthy donors. A multiplex PCR was run with 60 Vbeta primers and 13 Jbeta primers. Libraries were prepared by immunoSEQ multiplex PCR; TCRdb keeps only in-frame clonotypes and omits some of them. The sample lists 170,000 or so clones, roughly 80% seen once, with approximately 6.8% in the top ten. Sequenced sample: PBMCs. The receptors were gathered from a man aged 25 to 40 in good health and CMV-seropositive.

The V gene is TRBV7-8, the J gene TRBJ2-1; possible D gene TRBD1, 5 bases. Germline V gene lookup returns CDR1 SGHVS and CDR2 FQNEAQ. The CDR3 sequence is 15 residues long. Trimming pared 5 bases from V and 4 bases from J, leaving 15 bases between. This chain's CDR3 is CASSVQGFNYNEQFF. In nucleotides, the CDR3 is TGTGCCAGCAGCGTGCAGGGTTTTAATTACAATGAGCAGTTCTTC.

This clone was recorded at least ten times. Its ends do not fully match the called genes, so a read error is possible. The chain's CDR3 is CASSNSPSGSTDTQYF. The DNA for the CDR3 is TGTGCCAGCAGTAACTCGCCTAGCGGGAGCACAGATACGCAGTATTTT. The rearrangement links TRBV6-4 to TRBJ2-3, with 8 positions matching TRBD2. CDR1 MRHNA and CDR2 SNTAGT come from the germline V gene. The CDR3 loop spans 16 amino acids.

The chain recombines TRBV28 with TRBJ2-7, with 8 bases matching TRBD2. Germline CDR1 and CDR2: MDHEN and SYDVKM. There are 14 residues in the CDR3. The V segment lost 9 bases and the J segment 3 bases; nucleotides outside the gene matches: 10. Here the CDR3 reads CASRTTGTSYEQYF. The CDR3, as DNA: TGTGCCAGTCGAACTACCGGGACTAGCTACGAGCAGTACTTC.

The chain has TRBV30 and TRBJ1-3; D perhaps matches TRBD1 (6 bases). The germline V gene has CDR1 GTSNPN and CDR2 SVGIG (reference sequence). V was shortened by 1 base and J by 2 bases, with 12 bases between the two germline ends. The CDR3 contains 15 residues. DNA of the CDR3: TGTGCCTGGAGTGCGGACAGCGGCACTGGAAACACCATATATTTT. Translation: CAWSADSGTGNTIYF. Looking up the rest from reference TRBV30 and TRBJ1-3 gives the full variable domain: SQTIHQWPATLVQPVGSPLSLECTVEGTSNPNLYWYRQAAGRGLQLLFYSVGIGQISSEVPQNLSASRPQDRQFILSSKKLLLSDSGFYLCAWSADSGTGNTIYFGEGSWLTVV.

The V gene is TRBV19, the J gene TRBJ2-3; D might be TRBD2 (6 bases). The ends were cut back, 5 bases at V and 5 bases at J, with 17 bases in the middle. The CDR3 spans 15 residues. Germline V lookup: CDR1 LNHDA, CDR2 SQIVND (reference sequence). Written as DNA, the CDR3 is TGTGCCAGTAGTCCCCGGGGTGGGGGAGGAGATACGCAGTATTTT. It codes for CASSPRGGGGDTQYF.

The chain carries TRBV27 and TRBJ1-2, with 8 nucleotides matching TRBD1. Germline CDR1 is MNHEY and CDR2 is SMNVEV (reference sequence). This CDR3 region has 14 residues. V trimming: 0 bases; J trimming: 8 bases; junction bases outside the gene matches: 5. The CDR3 reads CASSLSQGAGGYTF. The DNA of the CDR3 is TGTGCCAGCAGTTTATCCCAGGGGGCAGGCGGCTACACCTTC.

The chain couples TRBV5-4 to TRBJ2-2; D is unclear. Germline CDR1 and CDR2: SGHNT and YYREEE (reference sequence). Trimming cost V 0 bases and J 7 bases, with 7 bases left between them. The CDR3 is 13 residues long. CDR3 DNA sequence: TGTGCCAGCAGCTTGGACTCCCACGGGGAGCTGTTTTTT. This codes for CASSLDSHGELFF.

The rearrangement links TRBV9 to TRBJ1-6; TRBD1 agrees at 9 bases. The CDR3 is 16 amino acids. Germline CDR1 is SGDLS and CDR2 is YYNGEE. The junction had 9 bases not matched to a gene; V was cut back by 6 bases and J by 5 bases. CDR3 protein: CASTSGQGLHNSPLHF. The CDR3 DNA follows: TGTGCCAGCACCTCGGGACAGGGCCTTCATAATTCACCCCTCCACTTT.

This chain joins TRBV28 and TRBJ2-7, with a possible D match to TRBD2 (6 bases). Between the trimmed V and J ends, which lost 1 base and 2 bases, there was a span of 12 bases. Germline-derived CDR1 and CDR2 are MDHEN and SYDVKM. The CDR3 spans 15 residues. In DNA, the CDR3 is TGTGCCAGCAGTTTATCGCGGGGTGAAGCCTACGAGCAGTACTTC. This encodes CASSLSRGEAYEQYF.

The V call is TRBV7-2, the J call TRBJ1-2; TRBD1 agrees at 8 bases. This CDR3 has 15 residues. After removal of 5 bases from V and 7 bases from J, the junction contained 12 bases not matched to a gene. Germline V gene data show CDR1 as SGHTA and CDR2 as FQGNSA. CDR3 region: CASSLNARGRIGYTF. The CDR3 DNA reads TGTGCCAGCAGCCTCAACGCCAGGGGGCGAATTGGCTACACCTTC.

The chain recombines TRBV7-9 with TRBJ1-3; TRBD1 is a possible D gene (6 bases). This CDR3 has 15 residues. Germline V lookup: CDR1 SEHNR, CDR2 FQNEAQ (reference sequence). The V end lost 2 bases, the J end lost 1 base, and 9 bases lay between the germline ends. CDR3 in amino acids: CASSLQGRSGNTIYF. The CDR3 nucleotides are TGTGCCAGCAGCTTACAGGGGCGGTCTGGAAACACCATATATTTT.

In its sample, this clone was seen once. This rearrangement joins TRBV27 to TRBJ2-2, with no clear D. V lost 10 bases and J 2 bases, leaving 14 bases between the germline ends. Germline V lookup: CDR1 MNHEY, CDR2 SMNVEV (reference sequence). The CDR3 length is 14 residues. The CDR3 bases are TGTGCCACCTTAGAGGCAGTTAACACCGGGGAGCTGTTTTTT. It encodes CATLEAVNTGELFF.

The chain employs TRBV30 and TRBJ2-2, with TRBD2 matching 8 bases. Unmatched junction bases numbered 6, after V lost 2 bases and J lost 7 bases. This CDR3 region has 14 residues. Per the germline V gene, CDR1 is GTSNPN and CDR2 is SVGIG (reference sequence). The CDR3 region has the DNA TGTGCCTGGAGTCCGGGACTAGTTGGCGGGGAGCTGTTTTTT. Translation gives CAWSPGLVGGELFF.

The CDR3 DNA sequence: TGTGCCAGCAGCTTAGATTCGGGGAACTCCTACGAGCAGTACTTC. This sequence encodes CASSLDSGNSYEQYF. The J gene is TRBJ2-7, the V gene TRBV7-2; the D gene is possibly TRBD2 (5 bases). V dropped 1 base and J dropped 0 bases, with 10 bases sitting between them. The CDR3 is 15 amino acids. CDR1 is SGHTA and CDR2 is FQGNSA in the germline V gene.

This chain uses TRBV7-3 with TRBJ2-1, with 7 bases that match TRBD1. The CDR3 has 15 residues. Germline loops: CDR1 SGHTA, CDR2 FQGTGA. Germline trimming cut 4 bases from V and 2 bases from J; bases unmatched to any gene: 5. The CDR3 nucleotides are TGTGCCAGCAGCTCTTTGGGACAGACCTACAATGAGCAGTTCTTC. Amino acids: CASSSLGQTYNEQFF.

This chain connects TRBV7-8 to TRBJ2-5, with unresolved D. Looked up from germline, CDR1 is SGHVS and CDR2 is FQNEAQ. CDR3 length equals 12 residues. V lost 2 bases, J lost 4 bases, and 5 bases lay in between. CDR3 residues: CASSLLAETQYF. In nucleotides, the CDR3 is TGTGCCAGCAGCTTATTGGCAGAGACCCAGTACTTC.

The chain links TRBV5-6 to TRBJ2-3, with a weak D call TRBD2 (6 bases). CDR1 SGHDT and CDR2 YYEEEE come from the germline V gene. This CDR3 comprises 16 residues. V gave up 4 bases and J gave up 0 bases, with 15 bases separating them. This CDR3 reads CASSPRRSGSTDTQYF. The CDR3 DNA follows: TGTGCCAGCAGCCCTCGGCGCAGCGGGAGCACAGATACGCAGTATTTT.

The chain recombines TRBV15 with TRBJ2-5; possibly TRBD1 for D (6 bases). Looked up from germline, CDR1 is LNHNV and CDR2 is YYDKDF (reference sequence). The CDR3 sequence is 16 residues long. Between the trimmed V and J ends, which lost 1 base and 5 bases, there was a span of 17 bases. DNA for the CDR3: TGTGCCACCAGCAGAGCCCTAGGGGGTAAGGAGGAGACCCAGTACTTC. Translating it yields CATSRALGGKEETQYF. Full variable domain (remainder filled in from reference TRBV15 and TRBJ2-5): DAMVIQNPRYQVTQFGKPVTLSCSQTLNHNVMYWYQQKSSQAPKLLFHYYDKDFNNEADTPDNFQSRRPNTSFCFLDIRSPGLGDTAMYLCATSRALGGKEETQYFGPGTRLLVL.

This clone is a singleton in its sample. The rearrangement uses TRBV28 and TRBJ2-1, with 9 bases fitting TRBD1. CDR3 length: 11 residues. Trimming removed 4 bases from V and 15 bases from J; junction bases left unmatched: 4. Germline loops: CDR1 MDHEN, CDR2 SYDVKM. The CDR3 DNA is TGTGCCAGCAGTTCCGGGACAGGGTGGTTCTTC. Residues: CASSSGTGWFF.

V is TRBV28 and J is TRBJ1-2; D is unresolved. V dropped 2 bases and J dropped 5 bases, with 18 bases sitting between them. The length of the CDR3 is 16 residues. Per the germline V gene, CDR1 is MDHEN and CDR2 is SYDVKM. The DNA of the CDR3 is TGTGCCAGCAGTTTAGGTCGCAGGAAGGGAGTGTATGGCTACACCTTC. Residues: CASSLGRRKGVYGYTF.

J is TRBJ2-7 and V is TRBV5-1, with 7 bases fitting TRBD1. This CDR3 comprises 16 residues. Losses at the gene ends were 0 bases for V and 5 bases for J; bases not matched to a gene: 11. From germline, CDR1 is SGHRS and CDR2 YFSETQ. The CDR3 protein is CASSLAPTGEFHEQYF. As DNA, the CDR3 is TGCGCCAGCAGCTTGGCCCCAACAGGGGAATTCCACGAGCAGTACTTC.

CDR3 in amino acids: CASSQRPDRGQYEQYF. The CDR3 DNA reads TGCGCCAGCAGCCAACGCCCGGACAGGGGGCAATACGAGCAGTACTTC. The V gene is TRBV4-1, the J gene TRBJ2-7, with TRBD1 matching over 11 bases. This CDR3 is 16 amino acids long. Germline CDR1 and CDR2: MGHRA and YSYEKL. J lost 4 bases, V lost 2 bases, and 7 bases had no gene match.

CDR3 sequence (DNA): TGTGCCAGCAGCCTCGGGTCCGGCCCCGTGGCGCAGTATTTT. It yields the protein CASSLGSGPVAQYF. The V and J genes are TRBV9 and TRBJ2-3; the D is unclear. CDR1 is SGDLS, CDR2 YYNGEE, per germline. This CDR3 region has 14 residues. Trimming took 4 bases from V and 10 from J, leaving 19 bases between them. Combining the CDR3 with reference TRBV9 and TRBJ2-3 gives the whole variable domain DSGVTQTPKHLITATGQRVTLRCSPRSGDLSVYWYQQSLDQGLQFLIQYYNGEERAKGNILERFSAQQFPDLHSELNLSSLELGDSALYFCASSLGSGPVAQYFGPGTRLTVL.

The V call is TRBV7-2, the J call TRBJ2-1; 7 bases fit TRBD2. V was clipped by 2 bases and J by 3 bases; unmatched bases: 4. The CDR3 runs 15 residues. Germline V CDR1 and CDR2: SGHTA, FQGNSA. This chain's CDR3 is CASSLMGGVYNEQFF. CDR3 coding DNA: TGTGCCAGCAGCTTAATGGGGGGGGTCTACAATGAGCAGTTCTTC. The full variable domain, its missing parts supplied by reference TRBV7-2 and TRBJ2-1, is GAGVSQSPSNKVTEKGKDVELRCDPISGHTALYWYRQSLGQGLEFLIYFQGNSAPDKSGLPSDRFSAERTGGSVSTLTIQRTQQEDSAVYLCASSLMGGVYNEQFFGPGTRLTVL.

This chain joins TRBV6-6 and TRBJ2-7; 8 bases fit TRBD1. The CDR3 spans 16 residues. CDR1 MNHNY and CDR2 SVGAGI come from the germline V gene (reference sequence). Unmatched junction bases numbered 9, after V lost 2 bases and J lost 3 bases. The CDR3 sequence: CASSYVQGDYFYEQYF. Here the CDR3 DNA reads TGTGCCAGCAGTTACGTACAGGGGGATTATTTCTACGAGCAGTACTTC.

The J gene is TRBJ1-3, the V gene TRBV5-1, with TRBD1 as a possible D gene (6 bases). With 4 bases removed from V and 2 bases from J, the gap between germline ends came to 10 bases. This CDR3 has 14 amino acids. CDR1 and CDR2 from the germline V gene are SGHRS and YFSETQ. In DNA, the CDR3 is TGCGCCAGCAGCATGGGGACAACTGGAAACACCATATATTTT. Translated, it gives CASSMGTTGNTIYF.